This T cell receptor (beta chain) was documented in a study of shared clonotypes between healthy human individuals. Study-wide results and limits: Some clonotypes were shared by all four sorted-subset donors, while others were not shared. The non-shared ones had lower generation probabilities than the shared ones.

The data were produced by immunoSEQ multiplex PCR, yet TCRdb's version contains in-frame clones alone and is incomplete. The repertoire holds about 2.2 million clones, around 95% seen once, with approximately 1.7% in the top ten. Naive CD8 cells lacked CD45RO, underwent positive selection for CCR7 and left out terminally differentiated effector memory CD45RA+ cells. The CDR3 contains 17 residues. In germline, CDR1 is SGHDT, CDR2 YYEEEE. V was trimmed by 7 bases and J by 1 base, leaving 20 bases between them. About this clone: The antigen is not known.

The sample consisted of naive CD8+ T cells from PBMCs. The clonotype comes from a man aged 18 to 30 in good health. Some clones in this sample may be carry-over from other donors' samples. V gene TRBV5-6 combines with J gene TRBJ2-2, with TRBD1 as a possible D gene (6 bases). The CDR3 region is CASAERGRTWNTGELFF. CDR3 nucleotide sequence: TGTGCCAGCGCCGAAAGGGGGAGAACATGGAACACCGGGGAGCTGTTTTTT.